The 24 T cell receptor beta chains listed next were all sequenced from one sample in a study of T cells of healthy individuals. TCRdb itself ran the 5' RACE reads through MiXCR, one entry per CDR3 protein. The sample has 85,000 to 100,000 distinct CDR3 sequences; roughly 18% are singletons. These receptors were obtained from a human donor in good health.

Ten or more counts support this clonotype. V and J are TRBV20-1 and TRBJ2-7, with D unresolved. The length of the CDR3 is 12 residues. CDR1 and CDR2 (germline): DFQATT, SNEGSKA (reference sequence). V dropped 3 bases and J dropped 7 bases, with 13 bases sitting between them. Written as DNA, the CDR3 is TGCAGTGCTAGCCCCTCCGTAGGAGAGCAGTACTTC. Its protein is CSASPSVGEQYF.

The V gene is TRBV28, the J gene TRBJ1-1; tentatively, D is TRBD1 (5 bases). The CDR3 has 13 amino acids. V was cut by 6 bases and J by 5 bases, with 13 bases left in between. In germline, CDR1 is MDHEN, CDR2 SYDVKM. Here the CDR3 DNA reads TGTGCCAGCAGCCGGGCAGGGCCGACTGAAGCTTTCTTT. It specifies CASSRAGPTEAFF. Complete variable domain (other parts from reference TRBV28 and TRBJ1-1): DVKVTQSSRYLVKRTGEKVFLECVQDMDHENMFWYRQDPGLGLRLIYFSYDVKMKEKGDIPEGYSVSREKKERFSLILESASTNQTSMYLCASSRAGPTEAFFGQGTRLTVV.

This clonotype was counted once. This chain connects TRBV5-1 to TRBJ2-7; possible D gene TRBD1, 5 bases. The ends were cut back, 0 bases at V and 4 bases at J, with 14 bases in the middle. Germline CDR1 reads SGHRS; CDR2 reads YFSETQ. The CDR3 consists of 15 residues. The CDR3 DNA reads TGCGCCAGCAGCTTGGCCTCAGACAGACGGTACGAGCAGTACTTC. Translation: CASSLASDRRYEQYF.

This clonotype was recorded a few times. The J gene is TRBJ2-5, the V gene TRBV3-1, with 10 bases aligning to TRBD2. After removal of 1 base from V and 5 bases from J, the junction contained 10 bases not matched to a gene. Germline V gene lookup returns CDR1 LGHDT and CDR2 YNNKEL (reference sequence). The CDR3 has 17 residues. The CDR3 DNA reads as TGTGCCAGCAGCCAAGTTGAGCGGCTAGCGGGGGCGGAGACCCAGTACTTC. Encoded protein: CASSQVERLAGAETQYF.

This clonotype was observed at least ten times. The V call is TRBV4-3, the J call TRBJ1-3; TRBD1 aligns across 9 bases. This CDR3 has 16 amino acids. J was trimmed by 4 bases and V by 4 bases; bases with no gene match: 8. Germline values: CDR1 LGHNA, CDR2 YSLEER. CDR3 coding DNA: TGCGCCAGCAGCCGCACAGGGGGCAGGACGGGAAACACCATATATTTT. This sequence encodes CASSRTGGRTGNTIYF.

This clonotype occurred a few times. This chain uses TRBV5-1 with TRBJ2-3; perhaps D is TRBD1 or TRBD2 (5 bases each). CDR3 length: 15 residues. The V gene lost 3 bases and the J gene lost 2 bases, with 13 bases spanning the gap. Germline CDR1 and CDR2: SGHRS and YFSETQ. The CDR3 loop is CASSSPGTPTDTQYF. In DNA, the CDR3 is TGCGCCAGCAGCTCTCCCGGGACCCCCACAGATACGCAGTATTTT.

This clonotype was seen many times. The CDR3 coding sequence is TGTGCCACCAGTGATTCAAGGACCGTCGATCAGCCCCAGCATTTT. Translated: CATSDSRTVDQPQHF. The chain carries TRBV24-1 and TRBJ1-5; unclear D gene. The CDR3 loop spans 15 amino acids. V was cut by 2 bases and J by 5 bases, with 12 bases left in between. The V gene's germline CDR1 is KGHDR and CDR2 SFDVKD.

CDR3 residues: CSAGSALGSYNEQFF. The CDR3 nucleotides are TGCAGTGCTGGCTCGGCCCTTGGCTCCTACAATGAGCAGTTCTTC. The J gene is TRBJ2-1, the V gene TRBV20-1; no clear D gene. Germline loops: CDR1 DFQATT, CDR2 SNEGSKA (reference sequence). CDR3 size: 15 residues. Trimming removed 5 bases from V and 0 bases from J, with 14 bases in between.

This chain uses TRBV28 with TRBJ2-4; D gene uncertain. The V end was cut by 2 bases, the J end by 5 bases, with 19 bases between. Germline V CDR1 and CDR2: MDHEN, SYDVKM. The CDR3 covers 17 residues. CDR3 protein: CASSLESPGRLENIQYF. CDR3 nucleotides: TGTGCCAGCAGTTTAGAATCCCCCGGTCGTCTGGAAAACATTCAGTACTTC.

This clonotype was detected ten times or more. This chain links TRBV10-3 with TRBJ2-5; D not resolved. CDR3 size: 13 residues. V gave up 2 bases and J gave up 7 bases, with 11 bases separating them. The germline V gene has CDR1 ENHRY and CDR2 SYGVKD. The CDR3 nucleotides read TGTGCCATCAGTGAGAGAAACCCCATGACCCAGTACTTC. It specifies CAISERNPMTQYF.

V usage is TRBV6-2 or TRBV6-3 and J usage is TRBJ1-5; 8 nucleotides align to TRBD1. Trimming cost V 5 bases and J 1 base; bases outside gene matches: 7. Germline loops: CDR1 MNHEY, CDR2 SVGEGT. The CDR3 runs 16 residues. As DNA, the CDR3 is TGTGCCAGCAGTACCGGACAGGGACGAAGCAATCAGCCCCAGCATTTT. Protein: CASSTGQGRSNQPQHF.

This clonotype was seen more than once but under ten times. The chain joins TRBV28 to TRBJ2-5, with D tentatively TRBD1 (5 bases). Between the trimmed V and J ends, which lost 5 bases and 4 bases, there was a span of 17 bases. The germline V gene has CDR1 MDHEN and CDR2 SYDVKM. The CDR3 totals 15 residues. CDR3 residues: CASSGRRPRGETQYF. The CDR3 nucleotides are TGTGCCAGCAGTGGCCGGAGACCTAGGGGAGAGACCCAGTACTTC.

The gene calls are TRBV6-2 or TRBV6-3 and TRBJ2-1; D remains unclear. The CDR3 consists of 13 residues. V was trimmed by 2 bases and J by 12 bases, leaving 14 bases between them. In germline, CDR1 is MNHEY, CDR2 SVGEGT. The CDR3 sequence: CASSYGGPVRQFF. The DNA of the CDR3 is TGTGCCAGCAGTTACGGTGGCCCTGTGAGGCAGTTCTTC.

The genes are TRBV11-2 and TRBJ2-3; D is undetermined. The V gene's germline CDR1 is SGHAT and CDR2 FQNNGV. Trimming left V 4 bases short and J 4 bases short, with 6 bases between. CDR3 size: 12 residues. CDR3 region: CASSSWSDTQYF. The CDR3 DNA reads as TGTGCCAGCAGCTCTTGGTCAGATACGCAGTATTTT. The whole variable domain, filled in from reference TRBV11-2 and TRBJ2-3, reads EAGVAQSPRYKIIEKRQSVAFWCNPISGHATLYWYQQILGQGPKLLIQFQNNGVVDDSQLPKDRFSAERLKGVDSTLKIQPAKLEDSAVYLCASSSWSDTQYFGPGTRLTVL.

The chain uses TRBV20-1 and TRBJ1-2; D is undetermined. The CDR3 loop spans 13 amino acids. The germline V gene encodes CDR1 DFQATT and CDR2 SNEGSKA (reference sequence). The V end was cut by 0 bases, the J end by 6 bases, with 11 bases between. This CDR3 reads CSARDQISHGYTF. The CDR3 DNA is TGCAGTGCTAGAGATCAAATCTCCCATGGCTACACCTTC.

CDR3 amino acids: CSARGQGAWNTEAFF. The CDR3 DNA reads as TGCAGTGCTAGGGGACAGGGGGCTTGGAACACTGAAGCTTTCTTT. V gene TRBV20-1 combines with J gene TRBJ1-1, with 12 bases identical to TRBD1. The V gene's germline CDR1 is DFQATT and CDR2 SNEGSKA (reference sequence). J lost 1 base, V lost 3 bases, and 3 bases had no gene match. This CDR3 comprises 15 residues.

This clonotype showed up just a few times. V and J are TRBV28 and TRBJ1-5; D may be TRBD1 (6 bases). The germline V gene encodes CDR1 MDHEN and CDR2 SYDVKM. The CDR3 is 14 residues long. Trimming removed 5 bases from V and 6 bases from J, with 14 bases in between. The CDR3 loop is CASSQTHRAQPQHF. CDR3 nucleotides: TGTGCCAGCAGTCAAACCCACAGGGCTCAGCCCCAGCATTTT.

Only a few counts were recorded for this clonotype. The chain joins TRBV6-1 to TRBJ2-7, with 7 bases fitting TRBD2. Germline CDR1 reads MNHNS; CDR2 reads SASEGT. The CDR3 contains 13 residues. Trimming took 3 bases from V and 3 from J; bases not matched to a gene: 2. CDR3 DNA sequence: TGTGCCAGCAGTGATACTAGCGACTACGAGCAGTACTTC. Protein: CASSDTSDYEQYF.

This clonotype was observed a few times. The chain joins TRBV27 to TRBJ2-1, with D perhaps matching TRBD2 (5 bases). V gave up 5 bases and J gave up 7 bases, with 15 bases separating them. The CDR3 has 14 amino acids. Germline loops: CDR1 MNHEY, CDR2 SMNVEV (reference sequence). CDR3 in DNA: TGTGCCAGCAGTCCTTTCCCCCGGGGAAATGAGCAGTTCTTC. This codes for CASSPFPRGNEQFF.

Many counts were recorded for this clonotype. This rearrangement joins TRBV19 to TRBJ1-2; D gene uncertain. Trimming stripped 4 bases from V and 6 bases from J, with 12 bases between. Per the germline V gene, CDR1 is LNHDA and CDR2 is SQIVND (reference sequence). CDR3 length: 13 amino acids. The DNA of the CDR3 is TGTGCCAGTAGTACCCGTTCGAGGGATGGCTACACCTTC. Protein: CASSTRSRDGYTF.

At least ten counts were recorded for this clonotype. This chain uses TRBV6-6 with TRBJ1-6, with D possibly matching TRBD1 (5 bases). The CDR3 runs 15 residues. In germline, CDR1 is MNHNY, CDR2 SVGAGI (reference sequence). V was shortened by 4 bases and J by 7 bases, with 14 bases between the two germline ends. CDR3 sequence: CASSSLQGWNSPLHF. In DNA, the CDR3 is TGTGCCAGCAGTTCCCTCCAGGGTTGGAATTCACCCCTCCACTTT.

This clonotype occurred a few times. The rearrangement uses TRBV20-1 and TRBJ1-2, with 8 bases identical to TRBD1. V shed 6 bases, J shed 4 bases, and the junction held 4 bases outside the gene matches. Germline loops: CDR1 DFQATT, CDR2 SNEGSKA (reference sequence). The CDR3 consists of 12 residues. DNA for the CDR3: TGCAGTGCCGATACAGGGGGCTATGGCTACACCTTC. Amino acids: CSADTGGYGYTF.

This clonotype has more than one count but fewer than ten. The chain links TRBV20-1 to TRBJ1-1; perhaps TRBD1 as D (5 bases). CDR3 size: 16 residues. Trimming stripped 0 bases from V and 4 bases from J, with 18 bases between. Germline V gene sequence: CDR1 DFQATT, CDR2 SNEGSKA (reference sequence). CDR3 sequence (DNA): TGCAGTGCTAGAGATATTGGGGCGATGGAATCCACTGAAGCTTTCTTT. Amino acid sequence: CSARDIGAMESTEAFF.

V usage is TRBV28 and J usage is TRBJ2-5, with 8 nucleotides matching TRBD1. CDR1 MDHEN and CDR2 SYDVKM come from the germline V gene. The CDR3 sequence is 16 residues long. The trim removed 6 bases at V and 2 bases at J, leaving 11 bases unmatched. Here the CDR3 DNA reads TGTGCCAGCAGCCTAGGACAGGGAGGAGGACAAGAGACCCAGTACTTC. Protein product: CASSLGQGGGQETQYF. The whole variable domain, remainder taken from reference TRBV28 and TRBJ2-5, is DVKVTQSSRYLVKRTGEKVFLECVQDMDHENMFWYRQDPGLGLRLIYFSYDVKMKEKGDIPEGYSVSREKKERFSLILESASTNQTSMYLCASSLGQGGGQETQYFGPGTRLLVL.